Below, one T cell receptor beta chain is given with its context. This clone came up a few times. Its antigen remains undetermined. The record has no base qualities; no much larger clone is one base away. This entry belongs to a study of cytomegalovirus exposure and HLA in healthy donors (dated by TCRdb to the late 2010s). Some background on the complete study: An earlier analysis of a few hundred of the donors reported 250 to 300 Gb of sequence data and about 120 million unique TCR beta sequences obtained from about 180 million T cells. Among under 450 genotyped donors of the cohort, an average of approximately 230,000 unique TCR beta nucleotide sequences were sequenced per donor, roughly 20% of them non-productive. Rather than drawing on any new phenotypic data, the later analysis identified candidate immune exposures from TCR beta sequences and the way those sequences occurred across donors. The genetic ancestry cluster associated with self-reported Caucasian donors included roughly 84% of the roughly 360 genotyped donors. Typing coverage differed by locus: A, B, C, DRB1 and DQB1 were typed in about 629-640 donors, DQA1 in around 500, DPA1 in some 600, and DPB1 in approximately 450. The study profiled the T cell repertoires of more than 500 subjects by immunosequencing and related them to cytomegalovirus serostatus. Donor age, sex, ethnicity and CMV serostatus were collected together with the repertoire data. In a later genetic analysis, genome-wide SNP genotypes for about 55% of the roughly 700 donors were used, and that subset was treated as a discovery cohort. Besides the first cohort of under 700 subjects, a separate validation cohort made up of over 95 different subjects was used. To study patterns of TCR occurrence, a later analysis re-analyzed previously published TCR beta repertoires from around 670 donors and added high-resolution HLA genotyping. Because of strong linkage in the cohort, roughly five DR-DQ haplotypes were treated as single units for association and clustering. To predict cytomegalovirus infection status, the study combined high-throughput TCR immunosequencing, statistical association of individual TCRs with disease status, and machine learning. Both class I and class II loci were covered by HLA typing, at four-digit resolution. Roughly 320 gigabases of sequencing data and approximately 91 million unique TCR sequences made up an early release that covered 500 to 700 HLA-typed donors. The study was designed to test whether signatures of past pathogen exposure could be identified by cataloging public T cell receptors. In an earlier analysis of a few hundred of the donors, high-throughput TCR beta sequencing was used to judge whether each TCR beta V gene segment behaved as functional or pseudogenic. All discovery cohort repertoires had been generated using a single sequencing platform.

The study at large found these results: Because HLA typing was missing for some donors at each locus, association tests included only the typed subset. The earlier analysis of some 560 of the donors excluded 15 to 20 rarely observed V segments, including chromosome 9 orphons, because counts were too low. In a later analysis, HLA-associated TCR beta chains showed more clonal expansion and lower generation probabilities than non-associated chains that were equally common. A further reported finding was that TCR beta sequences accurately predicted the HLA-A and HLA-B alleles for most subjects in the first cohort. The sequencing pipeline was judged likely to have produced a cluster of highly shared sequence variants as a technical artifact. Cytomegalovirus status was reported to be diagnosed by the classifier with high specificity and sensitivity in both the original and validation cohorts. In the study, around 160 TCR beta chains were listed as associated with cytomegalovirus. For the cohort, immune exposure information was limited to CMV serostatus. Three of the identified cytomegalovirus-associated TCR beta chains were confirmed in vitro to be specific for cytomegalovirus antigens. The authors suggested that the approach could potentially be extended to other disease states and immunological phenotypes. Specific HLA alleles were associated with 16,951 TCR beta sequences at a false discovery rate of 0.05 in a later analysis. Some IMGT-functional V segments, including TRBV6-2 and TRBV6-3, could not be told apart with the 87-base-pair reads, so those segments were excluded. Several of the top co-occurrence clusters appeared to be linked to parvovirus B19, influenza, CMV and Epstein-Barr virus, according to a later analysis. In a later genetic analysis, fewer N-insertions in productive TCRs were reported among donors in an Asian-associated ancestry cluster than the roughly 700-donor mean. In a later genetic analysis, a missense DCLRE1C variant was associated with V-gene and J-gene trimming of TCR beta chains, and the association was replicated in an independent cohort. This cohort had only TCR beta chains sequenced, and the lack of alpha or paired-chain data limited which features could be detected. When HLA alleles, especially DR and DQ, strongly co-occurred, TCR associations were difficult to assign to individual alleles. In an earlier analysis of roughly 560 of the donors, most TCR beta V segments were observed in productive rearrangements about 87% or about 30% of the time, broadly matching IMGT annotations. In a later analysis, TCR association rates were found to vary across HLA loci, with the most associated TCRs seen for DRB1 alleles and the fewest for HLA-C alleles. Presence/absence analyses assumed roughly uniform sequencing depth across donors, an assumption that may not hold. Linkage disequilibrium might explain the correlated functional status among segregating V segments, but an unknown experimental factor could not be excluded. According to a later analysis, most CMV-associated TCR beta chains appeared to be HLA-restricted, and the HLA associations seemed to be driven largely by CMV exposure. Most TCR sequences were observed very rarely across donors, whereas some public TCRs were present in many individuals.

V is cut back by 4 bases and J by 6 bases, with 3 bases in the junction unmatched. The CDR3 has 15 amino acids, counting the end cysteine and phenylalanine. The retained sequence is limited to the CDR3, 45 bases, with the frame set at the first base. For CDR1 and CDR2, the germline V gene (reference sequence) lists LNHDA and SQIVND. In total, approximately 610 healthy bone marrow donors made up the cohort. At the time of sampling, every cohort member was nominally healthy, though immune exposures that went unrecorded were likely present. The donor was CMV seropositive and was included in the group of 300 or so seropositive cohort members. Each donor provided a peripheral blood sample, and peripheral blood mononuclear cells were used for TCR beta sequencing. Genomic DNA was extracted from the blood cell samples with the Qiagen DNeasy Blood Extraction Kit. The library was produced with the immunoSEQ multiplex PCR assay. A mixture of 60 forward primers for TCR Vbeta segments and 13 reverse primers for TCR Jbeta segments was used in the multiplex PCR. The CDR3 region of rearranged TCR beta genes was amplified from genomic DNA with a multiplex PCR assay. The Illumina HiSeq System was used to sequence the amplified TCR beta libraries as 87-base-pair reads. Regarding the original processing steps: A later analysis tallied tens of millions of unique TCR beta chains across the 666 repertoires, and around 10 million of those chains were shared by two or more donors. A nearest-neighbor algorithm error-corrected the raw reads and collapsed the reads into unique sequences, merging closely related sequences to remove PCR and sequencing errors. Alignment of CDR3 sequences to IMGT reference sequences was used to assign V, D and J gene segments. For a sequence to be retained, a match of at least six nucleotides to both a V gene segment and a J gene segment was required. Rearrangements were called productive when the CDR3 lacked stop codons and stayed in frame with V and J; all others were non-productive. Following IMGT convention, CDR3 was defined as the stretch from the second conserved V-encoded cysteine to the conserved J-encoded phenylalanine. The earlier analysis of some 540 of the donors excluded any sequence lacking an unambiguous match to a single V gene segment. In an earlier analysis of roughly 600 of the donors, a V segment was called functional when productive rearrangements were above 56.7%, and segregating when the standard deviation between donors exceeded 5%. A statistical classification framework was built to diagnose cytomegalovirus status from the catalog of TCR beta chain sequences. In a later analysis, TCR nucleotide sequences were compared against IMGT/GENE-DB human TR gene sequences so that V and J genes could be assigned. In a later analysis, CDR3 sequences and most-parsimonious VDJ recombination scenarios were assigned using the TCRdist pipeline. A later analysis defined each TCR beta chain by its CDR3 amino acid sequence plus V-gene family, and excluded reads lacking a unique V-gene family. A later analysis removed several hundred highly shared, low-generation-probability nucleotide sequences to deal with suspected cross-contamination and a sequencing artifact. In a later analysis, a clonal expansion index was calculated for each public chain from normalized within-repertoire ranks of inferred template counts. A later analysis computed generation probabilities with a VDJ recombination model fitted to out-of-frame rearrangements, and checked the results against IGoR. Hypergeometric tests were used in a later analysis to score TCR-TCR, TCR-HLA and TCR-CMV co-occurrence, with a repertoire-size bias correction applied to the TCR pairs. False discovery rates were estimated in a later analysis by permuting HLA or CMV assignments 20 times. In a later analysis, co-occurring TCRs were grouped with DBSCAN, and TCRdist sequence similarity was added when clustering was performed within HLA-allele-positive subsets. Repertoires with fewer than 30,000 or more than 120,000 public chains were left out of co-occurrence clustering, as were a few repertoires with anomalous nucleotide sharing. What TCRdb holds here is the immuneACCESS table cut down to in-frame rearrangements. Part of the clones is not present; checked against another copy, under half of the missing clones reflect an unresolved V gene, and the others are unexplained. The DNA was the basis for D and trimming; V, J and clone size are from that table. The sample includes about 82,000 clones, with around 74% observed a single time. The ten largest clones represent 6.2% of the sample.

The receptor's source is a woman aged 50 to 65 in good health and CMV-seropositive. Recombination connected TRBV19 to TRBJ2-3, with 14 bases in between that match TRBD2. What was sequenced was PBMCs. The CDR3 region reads CASSTGLAGVDTQYF. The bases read TGTGCCAGTAGTACGGGACTAGCGGGAGTGGATACGCAGTATTTT.